The rows below give T cell receptor beta chains drawn from one sample of a study of regulatory dendritic cells for organ transplantation. This table comes from immunoSEQ multiplex PCR, and its TCRdb copy is limited to in-frame clones, with some not included. Of roughly 23,000 clones in the sample, 65% to 90% were seen once. Their cognate antigens are unknown. Material for sequencing was naive CD4+ T cells from blood cultured with dendritic cells. The receptors originated from a human donor in good health. Both conserved end residues are part of each CDR3. D genes are given only for firm matches. Size tells how often a clone was seen (once, few, many) or the class of an expanded clone, and some rows leave it out.

size,J,D,V,DNA,CDR3
few,TRBJ1-2,TRBD1,TRBV4-3,TGCGCCAGCAGCCTGTCGGACAGGGGGTCGATTCATGGCTACACCTTC,CASSLSDRGSIHGYTF
.,TRBJ1-5,.,TRBV19,TGTGCCAGTAGTATTGTAGGGGGAAATCAGCCCCAGCATTTT,CASSIVGGNQPQHF
.,TRBJ1-1,TRBD1,TRBV4-2,TGTGCCAGCAGCCGACTATTCGGGACAGGGGGCGAAAGCACTGAAGCTTTCTTT,CASSRLFGTGGESTEAFF
.,TRBJ2-5,TRBD1,TRBV6-6,TGTGCCAGCAGTTACTCGGGACAGGGCGGGGAGACCCAGTACTTC,CASSYSGQGGETQYF
.,TRBJ2-5,.,TRBV6-1,TGTGCCAGCAGTGAAGCGATAATAGCTCCGGGTCAAGAGACCCAGTACTTC,CASSEAIIAPGQETQYF
few,TRBJ1-2,.,TRBV2,TGTGCCAGCAGTGAAGCGCTTGCCAGGGAAACTGGCTACACCTTC,CASSEALARETGYTF
.,TRBJ2-7,TRBD2,TRBV7-3,TGTGCCAGCAGTTCTCCCGGACTAGCGGGACTCGACTTGTACGAGCAGTACTTC,CASSSPGLAGLDLYEQYF
.,TRBJ2-7,.,TRBV6-5,TGTGCCAGCAGTCCCTCTAGATACGAGCAGTACTTC,CASSPSRYEQYF
once,TRBJ2-7,TRBD2,TRBV7-8,TGTGCCAGCAGCTTAAAGCTAGCGGGAGGTAACGAGCAGTACTTC,CASSLKLAGGNEQYF
.,TRBJ1-2,.,TRBV5-4,TGTGCCAGCAGCTTGGAAGTGGGCCAGGGAGGCTACACCTTC,CASSLEVGQGGYTF
.,TRBJ2-1,TRBD2,TRBV5-4,TGTGCCAGCAGCCCGGCGGGCGGGGGTCTAGAGTCCTACAATGAGCAGTTCTTC,CASSPAGGGLESYNEQFF
once,TRBJ1-2,TRBD1,TRBV28,TGTGCCAGCAGTTACCCCGGGACAGGAAAGTGGGGCTACACCTTC,CASSYPGTGKWGYTF
.,TRBJ1-2,TRBD1,TRBV10-3,TGTGCCATCAATCGGGACAGGGTGGATGGCTACACCTTC,CAINRDRVDGYTF
.,TRBJ2-1,.,TRBV7-2,TGTGCCAGCAGCTTACGGGACAATGAGCAGTTCTTC,CASSLRDNEQFF
.,TRBJ1-1,TRBD1,TRBV27,TGTGCCAGCATAAGACAGGGGCGGACTGAAGCTTTCTTT,CASIRQGRTEAFF
.,TRBJ2-7,TRBD2,TRBV7-9,TGTGCCAGCACACCAAGCGGGAGGGGGCTCTACGAGCAGTACTTC,CASTPSGRGLYEQYF
.,TRBJ2-3,TRBD2,TRBV7-2,TGTGCCAGCAGCGTTAGCGGGGGGAGGGATACGCAGTATTTT,CASSVSGGRDTQYF
once,TRBJ1-3,.,TRBV19,TGTGCCAGTAGTATAGGGTACAGTTCCTCTGGAAACACCATATATTTT,CASSIGYSSSGNTIYF
.,TRBJ2-2,.,TRBV7-9,TGTGCCAGCAGCTCGCCTAAATCGCAGGGTGCGGAGCTGTTTTTT,CASSSPKSQGAELFF
.,TRBJ2-3,.,TRBV4-2,TGTGCCAGCAGCCAGTCAACTAGTCACCATAGCACAGATACGCAGTATTTT,CASSQSTSHHSTDTQYF
.,TRBJ2-7,TRBD1,TRBV19,TGTGCCCGAGCCCCTCCAGGGGGCTGGCCTCGGGACGAGCAGTACTTC,CARAPPGGWPRDEQYF
.,TRBJ1-4,.,TRBV10-3,TGTGCCATCAGTGATGGAGGGAATAATGAAAAACTGTTTTTT,CAISDGGNNEKLFF
.,TRBJ2-7,TRBD2,TRBV4-2,TGTGCCAGCAGCCAAGTCGCCACTCCGGGACTAGCGGAGTCCCCCTACGAGCAGTACTTC,CASSQVATPGLAESPYEQYF
.,TRBJ1-1,.,TRBV6-5,TGTGCCAGCAGTTATAAGGGGGAGCTAACTGAAGCTTTCTTT,CASSYKGELTEAFF
.,TRBJ2-6,.,TRBV28,TGTGCCAGCAGTTTACCAAACTCTGGGGCCAACGTCCTGACTTTC,CASSLPNSGANVLTF
.,TRBJ1-1,TRBD1,TRBV12-5,TGTGCTAGTGGTTTGTCGTACGTCGGACAGGGTGAGGAAGCTTTCTTT,CASGLSYVGQGEEAFF
.,TRBJ2-1,.,TRBV7-2,TGTGCCAGCAGCCCAGGGGCGGGGGTATACAATGAGCAGTTCTTC,CASSPGAGVYNEQFF
.,TRBJ2-1,.,TRBV7-6,TGTGCCAGCAGTTCAAACCCGGGGACACCATACGGTGAGCAGTTCTTC,CASSSNPGTPYGEQFF
.,TRBJ1-1,TRBD1,TRBV5-3,TGTGCCAGAAGCCTTCACAGGGGGCGACCGACTGAAGCTTTCTTT,CARSLHRGRPTEAFF
.,TRBJ2-1,TRBD2,TRBV10-2,TGCGCCAGCAACAAAAAATCGGGACTAGCGGGAGGGGAGCAGTTCTTC,CASNKKSGLAGGEQFF
.,TRBJ1-2,.,TRBV7-3,TGTGCCAGCAGCCGTGGGGGTGGCTATGGCTACACCTTC,CASSRGGGYGYTF
once,TRBJ2-7,TRBD2,TRBV14,TGTGCCAGCAGCCTTTGGACTAGCGGGAGTAGTTACGAGCAGTACTTC,CASSLWTSGSSYEQYF
.,TRBJ1-2,TRBD1,TRBV19,TGTGCCAGTAGTCCTGGGGCCGGGACAGGGGGCTCTGGCTACACCTTC,CASSPGAGTGGSGYTF
.,TRBJ1-1,.,TRBV5-1,TGCGCCAGCAGCTTGGCCCCGGGTTTGATGAACACTGAAGCTTTCTTT,CASSLAPGLMNTEAFF
.,TRBJ2-3,.,TRBV4-3,TGCGCCAGCAGCCAAGAGGTGGGATTCACAGATACGCAGTATTTT,CASSQEVGFTDTQYF
.,TRBJ1-5,.,TRBV7-9,TGTGCCAGCAGCTTAAGTTCCAATCAGCCCCAGCATTTT,CASSLSSNQPQHF
.,TRBJ2-7,.,TRBV10-3,TGTGCCATCTCTGCGGCCGTTCCCTACGAGCAGTACTTC,CAISAAVPYEQYF
.,TRBJ2-1,.,TRBV5-4,TGTGCCAGCAGCTTGGATGTGGGGTTTACTGAGCAGTTCTTC,CASSLDVGFTEQFF
few,TRBJ2-3,.,TRBV7-7,TGTGCTAGCAGCTTAGCATACGGGAGTTCAGATACGCAGTATTTT,CASSLAYGSSDTQYF
once,TRBJ2-3,.,TRBV7-9,TGTGCCAGCAGCTTAATTAACACAGATACGCAGTATTTT,CASSLINTDTQYF